Following are 23 T cell receptor beta chains from one sample sequenced in a study of T cell clonality in common variable immunodeficiency. Findings and limits, study-wide: Reportedly, TCR beta sequences from common variable immunodeficiency showed fewer deletions and N-nucleotide insertions.

Antigen specificity for these receptors is unknown. Measured with immunoSEQ multiplex PCR; TCRdb has only the in-frame clones, and not every one. The sample contains several thousand clones, none of them singletons. The specimen was peripheral blood mononuclear cells. The receptors come from a human donor with common variable immunodeficiency.

This clone was counted ten times or more. From the germline J gene comes the end of the CDR3, since the read stops 3 residues before it. The chain uses TRBV2 and TRBJ2-2, with D perhaps matching TRBD1 (5 bases). Germline CDR1 reads SNHLY; CDR2 reads FYNNEI. The V end was cut by 11 bases, the J end by 3 bases, with 10 bases between. The CDR3 contains 12 residues. CDR3 protein: CADQGDTGELFF. The CDR3 bases that were read are TGTGCCGACCAAGGGGACACCGGGGAG. The entire variable domain, with the rest obtained from reference TRBV2 and TRBJ2-2, is as follows: EPEVTQTPSHQVTQMGQEVILRCVPISNHLYFYWYRQILGQKVEFLVSFYNNEISEKSEIFDDQFSVERPDGSNFTLKIRSTKLEDSAMYFCADQGDTGELFFGEGSRLTVL.

This clone was observed at least ten times. The read is 3 residues too short to cover the CDR3 end, so that end is filled in from the germline J gene. V is TRBV5-1 and J is TRBJ1-4; tentative D call: TRBD1 (5 bases). Trimming cost V 4 bases and J 0 bases, with 22 bases left between them. From germline, CDR1 is SGHRS and CDR2 YFSETQ. There are 19 residues in the CDR3. The sequenced part of the CDR3 DNA is TGCGCCAGCAGCAGCCCCAGTGGGGGGACGGAGGCAACTAATGAAAAA. Translation: CASSSPSGGTEATNEK. The CDR3 in full is CASSSPSGGTEATNEKLFF.

This clone was counted ten times or more. The missing CDR3 end, 3 residues past where the read stops, is filled in from the germline J gene. The J gene is TRBJ2-1, the V gene TRBV3-1 (or the pseudogene TRBV3-2); D is undetermined. Trimming removed 1 base from V and 1 base from J, with 11 bases in between. The CDR3 totals 16 residues. The germline V gene has CDR1 LGHDT and CDR2 YNNKEL (reference sequence). The sequenced part of the CDR3 DNA is TGTGCCAGCAGCCAAGGCTACCAAATTTCCTACAATGAG. This gives the protein CASSQGYQISYNE. The entire CDR3 sequence reads CASSQGYQISYNEQFF.

This clone has ten or more counts. The read ends 3 residues before the CDR3 terminus; that terminus is restored from the germline J gene. This rearrangement joins TRBV7-7 to TRBJ2-3; unclear D gene. The CDR3 has 13 amino acids. Between the trimmed V and J ends, which lost 2 bases and 4 bases, there was a span of 7 bases. The germline V gene encodes CDR1 SSHAT and CDR2 FNYEAQ (reference sequence). The CDR3 DNA, read in part, is TGTGCCAGCAGCTTATCCCCCTCAGATACG. It codes for CASSLSPSDT. The full CDR3 is CASSLSPSDTQYF.

This clone was found many times. From the germline J gene comes the end of the CDR3, since the read stops 3 residues before it. This rearrangement joins TRBV14 to TRBJ1-4; D uncertain. Trimming removed 4 bases from V and 8 bases from J, with 8 bases in between. Germline V gives CDR1 SGHDN, CDR2 FVKESK. The CDR3 runs 12 residues. The DNA read from the CDR3 is TGTGCCAGCAGCCTAAGAAGGGAAAAA. Protein product: CASSLRREK. The whole CDR3 is CASSLRREKLFF.

About this clone itself: The read finishes 3 residues shy of the CDR3 end, and the germline J gene is used to complete it. V gene TRBV19 combines with J gene TRBJ2-2; D unclear. CDR1 is LNHDA, CDR2 SQIVND, per germline (reference sequence). The CDR3 is 15 amino acids. The V end lost 3 bases, the J end lost 6 bases, and 14 bases lay between the germline ends. Partial CDR3 DNA: TGTGCCAGTAGTATGCTAGTAAGGCGGCCCGGGGAG. Translation: CASSMLVRRPGE. The entire CDR3 reads CASSMLVRRPGELFF.

This clone was detected ten times or more. Coverage ceases 3 residues before the CDR3 finishes, and the germline J gene fills in the end. V gene TRBV19 combines with J gene TRBJ2-3; TRBD1 agrees at 9 bases. Germline CDR1 is LNHDA and CDR2 is SQIVND (reference sequence). V was clipped by 4 bases and J by 3 bases; unmatched bases: 5. The CDR3 runs 15 residues. The DNA read from the CDR3 is TGTGCCAGTAGTACAACAGGGGGCGCGACAGATACG. It yields the protein CASSTTGGATDT. The full CDR3 is CASSTTGGATDTQYF.

This clone was observed many times. The CDR3 end falls 3 residues outside the read, so it is completed with the germline J gene. This chain uses TRBV5-5 with TRBJ1-6, with D perhaps TRBD1 (6 bases). The CDR3 contains 15 residues. Trimming took off 0 bases at V and 6 bases at J, with 10 bases between the two ends. Germline lookup yields CDR1 SGHKS and CDR2 YYEKEE (reference sequence). Here the CDR3 reads CASSLAGQSNSPLHF. The part of the CDR3 DNA that was read is TGTGCCAGCAGCTTGGCGGGACAATCTAATTCACCC.

This clone was picked up many times. This CDR3 is CASSYRVEHTEAFF. Partial CDR3 DNA: TGTGCCAGCAGTTACAGGGTCGAGCACACTGAA. V usage is TRBV6-2 or TRBV6-3 and J usage is TRBJ1-1; no reliable D call. From the germline J gene comes the end of the CDR3, since the read stops 3 residues before it. Per germline, CDR1 MNHEY and CDR2 SVGEGT. The ends were cut back, 2 bases at V and 3 bases at J, with 10 bases in the middle. This CDR3 contains 14 residues.

In this sample, this clone turned up many times. The read finishes 3 residues shy of the CDR3 end, and the germline J gene is used to complete it. The rearrangement joins TRBV30 to TRBJ1-2; D is unresolved. Germline CDR1 reads GTSNPN; CDR2 reads SVGIG (reference sequence). There are 12 residues in the CDR3. V lost 0 bases and J 4 bases, leaving 6 bases between the germline ends. The CDR3 sequence: CAWSVTSYGYTF. CDR3 DNA, as far as it was read: TGTGCCTGGAGTGTTACCAGCTATGGC.

There are many counts of this clone. The read stops 3 residues short of the end of the CDR3; the missing end is completed from the germline J gene. The chain carries TRBV20-1 and TRBJ2-5; 8 positions agree with TRBD1. Germline assignment: CDR1 DFQATT and CDR2 SNEGSKA (reference sequence). Trimming at V came to 2 bases and at J to 3 bases, leaving 5 bases not matched to a gene. The CDR3 spans 14 residues. The CDR3 sequence: CSARQGAQKETQYF. CDR3 bases read: TGCAGTGCTAGACAGGGGGCGCAGAAAGAGACC.

This clone was observed many times. CDR3 DNA (partial): TGTGCTAGTGGTCTTAGCGGGGGACAAGAGACC. Protein: CASGLSGGQET. The entire CDR3 is CASGLSGGQETQYF. This sequence joins TRBV12-5 and TRBJ2-5; 9 bases are a match to TRBD2. The CDR3 end lies 3 residues beyond the end of the read and is filled in from the germline J gene. CDR1 and CDR2 from the germline V gene are LGHNT and FRNRAP. The V gene end was trimmed by 5 bases and the J gene end by 2 bases; junction bases not matched to a gene: 3. The CDR3 runs to 14 residues.

This clone was observed at least ten times. Mismatch with germline at one junction end may stem from a read error. The read gets to within 3 residues of the CDR3 end, and the germline J gene fills in the rest. The V call is TRBV4-2, the J call TRBJ1-1, with 7 bases lining up with TRBD1. The length of the CDR3 is 16 residues. CDR1 is LGHNA, CDR2 YNFKEQ, per germline. CDR3 DNA (partial): TGCGCCAGCAGCCAAGATCGACAGGGATCGAACACTGAA. Translated: CASSQDRQGSNTE. The entire CDR3 protein reads CASSQDRQGSNTEAFF.

On this clone itself: The sequence runs out 3 residues before the end of the CDR3; the remainder is reconstructed from the germline J gene. The gene calls are TRBV11-2 and TRBJ2-5, with 7 bases identical to TRBD2. V lost 2 bases, J lost 1 base, and 1 base stayed unmatched. CDR3 length: 14 amino acids. Germline CDR1 SGHAT, CDR2 FQNNGV. The CDR3 reads CASSLIAGQETQYF. The sequenced part of the CDR3 DNA is TGTGCCAGCAGCTTAATAGCGGGCCAAGAGACC.

This clone was observed many times. The CDR3 goes on 3 residues after the read ends, and that part is filled in from the germline J gene. The V call is TRBV27, the J call TRBJ2-1, with TRBD2 matching 8 bases. The CDR3 has 16 residues. Germline trimming cut 5 bases from V and 1 base from J; bases unmatched to any gene: 7. Germline CDR1 MNHEY, CDR2 SMNVEV (reference sequence). The CDR3 spells CASSPSGWGSYNEQFF. Incomplete CDR3 DNA: TGTGCCAGCAGTCCTAGCGGGTGGGGGTCCTACAATGAG.

In this sample, this clone turned up many times. The read stops 3 residues short of the end of the CDR3; the missing end is completed from the germline J gene. This chain connects TRBV10-3 to TRBJ2-1, with 7 bases that match TRBD2. Germline V CDR1 and CDR2: ENHRY, SYGVKD. J gave up 6 bases and V 8 bases, and 7 bases lay outside the gene matches. The CDR3 has 13 amino acids. The CDR3 DNA, read in part, is TGTGCCATCGGGCTAGCGGAATTCAATGAG. This sequence encodes CAIGLAEFNE. The CDR3 in its entirety is CAIGLAEFNEQFF.

The sample holds many counts of this clone. The read ends 3 residues shy of where the CDR3 ends; the end is completed using the germline J gene. Other DNA variants within this sample encode the same CDR3. This chain uses TRBV7-8 with TRBJ2-7; 7 nucleotides align to TRBD1. This CDR3 has 13 residues. CDR1 is SGHVS and CDR2 is FQNEAQ in the germline V gene. V shed 5 bases and J 6 bases; nucleotides not matched to a gene: 7. Partial CDR3 DNA: TGTGCCAGCAGCATCCGGACAGGTCCCGAG. It is translated as CASSIRTGPE. The entire CDR3 is CASSIRTGPEQYF.

The sample holds many counts of this clone. The CDR3 loop is CAILRDGLSNKTQYF. The DNA read from the CDR3 is TGTGCCATACTCCGGGACGGACTAAGCAATAAGACC. This sequence joins TRBV10-3 and TRBJ2-5; tentative D call: TRBD2 (6 bases). From the germline J gene comes the end of the CDR3, since the read stops 3 residues before it. The CDR3 loop spans 15 amino acids. Trimming left V 9 bases short and J 6 bases short, with 23 bases between. CDR1 ENHRY and CDR2 SYGVKD come from the germline V gene.

In this sample, this clone is medium-sized (0.01 to 0.1%). The CDR3 end is not reached by the read, which stops 3 residues before it; the germline J gene fills it in. The rearrangement uses TRBV5-1 and TRBJ2-7; 10 bases line up with TRBD2. Per germline, CDR1 SGHRS and CDR2 YFSETQ. CDR3 size: 15 residues. The V and J ends lost 1 base and 3 bases, in that order; junction bases with no gene match: 4. The CDR3 DNA, read in part, is TGCGCCAGCAGCTTGATAACTAGCGGGGTCTACGAG. This encodes CASSLITSGVYE. The whole CDR3 protein reads CASSLITSGVYEQYF.

This clone was observed many times. The read ends 3 residues before the CDR3 terminus; that terminus is restored from the germline J gene. This sequence joins TRBV18 and TRBJ2-1, with TRBD2 matching over 10 bases. This CDR3 contains 15 residues. Germline V gives CDR1 KGHSH, CDR2 LQKENI. After removal of 3 bases from V and 3 bases from J, the junction contained 2 bases not matched to a gene. CDR3 sequence: CASSPLAGDYNEQFF. Incomplete CDR3 DNA: TGTGCCAGCTCACCCCTAGCGGGAGACTACAATGAG.

This clone was counted at least ten times. The missing CDR3 end, 3 residues past where the read stops, is filled in from the germline J gene. This chain uses TRBV6-2 or TRBV6-3 with TRBJ2-1; D call uncertain. The V gene lost 0 bases and the J gene lost 6 bases, with 9 bases spanning the gap. This CDR3 region has 14 residues. The V gene's germline CDR1 is MNHEY and CDR2 SVGEGT. CDR3 DNA (partial): TGTGCCAGCAGTTACTCCCGGGTTAGCAATGAG. Translation: CASSYSRVSNE. The full CDR3 protein reads CASSYSRVSNEQFF.

This clone has at least ten counts. The read falls 3 residues short of the CDR3 end, and the missing part is taken from the germline J gene. The chain has TRBV18 and TRBJ1-4; D ambiguous. The V gene lost 6 bases and the J gene lost 0 bases, with 14 bases spanning the gap. Per germline, CDR1 KGHSH and CDR2 LQKENI. The CDR3 consists of 16 residues. The CDR3 DNA, read in part, is TGTGCCAGCTCGGGGAGGCGGGCTGCAACTAATGAAAAA. Translating it yields CASSGRRAATNEK. The complete CDR3 protein is CASSGRRAATNEKLFF.

This clone was seen repeatedly, ten times or more. The read gets to within 3 residues of the CDR3 end, and the germline J gene fills in the rest. The rearrangement uses TRBV5-5 and TRBJ2-7; 8 positions match TRBD1. CDR1 and CDR2 (germline): SGHKS, YYEKEE (reference sequence). This CDR3 has 15 amino acids. V lost 4 bases to trimming and J lost 4 bases; unmatched junction nucleotides: 10. Here the CDR3 reads CASSRDGQGQYEQYF. CDR3 DNA, as far as it was read: TGTGCCAGCAGCCGGGATGGACAGGGCCAGTACGAG. The whole variable domain, filled in from reference TRBV5-5 and TRBJ2-7, reads DAGVTQSPTHLIKTRGQQVTLRCSPISGHKSVSWYQQVLGQGPQFIFQYYEKEERGRGNFPDRFSARQFPNYSSELNVNALLLGDSALYLCASSRDGQGQYEQYFGPGTRLTVT.